This T cell receptor (beta chain) was observed in a study of cytomegalovirus exposure and HLA in healthy donors. CDR1 is LGHNA, CDR2 YSLEER, per germline. J lost 2 bases, V lost 2 bases, and 6 bases had no gene match. The CDR3 sequence is 17 residues long. Vbeta (60) and Jbeta (13) primers were used in the PCR. Clones were read by immunoSEQ multiplex PCR, and TCRdb kept only the in-frame ones, dropping some. The table lists under 200,000 clones, 65% to 90% of them singletons, with roughly 2% in the top ten. This clone was seen only once. The V gene is TRBV4-3, the J gene TRBJ1-1, with 12 bases identical to TRBD1. The sequencing input was PBMCs. The TCR was taken from a human donor in good health. In DNA, the CDR3 is TGCGCCAGCAGCCAAAGGGGGACAGGGGGCTTCAACACTGAAGCTTTCTTT. Its translation is CASSQRGTGGFNTEAFF.